What follows describes a single T cell receptor beta chain. This clonotype came up many times. There is no known antigen for this receptor. One base away there is no much larger clone; base qualities are not given. This sample is drawn from a study of CD8 T cells in ankylosing spondylitis (dated by TCRdb to the late 2010s). Describing the broader study: The study set out to find disease-linked TCR variants by profiling T cell receptor beta repertoires in ankylosing spondylitis patients and healthy donors. Peripheral blood samples were taken, and synovial fluid was additionally collected from ankylosing spondylitis patients. In total, the full study cohort was made up of over a hundred healthy donors and approximately 24 ankylosing spondylitis patients. Overall results and qualifications from the work: According to the report, matched synovial fluid samples from ankylosing spondylitis patients were significantly enriched for the disease-linked clones. In peripheral blood, the disease-linked clones were found at relatively low frequencies and had a CD8+ phenotype. Some motif variants had previously been reported in the synovial fluid and blood of reactive arthritis patients, which suggests shared mechanisms of disease initiation. Blood from ankylosing spondylitis patients appeared to be characterized by a TCR beta motif composed of roughly eight highly homologous amino acid variants.

From the cysteine through the phenylalanine, the CDR3 covers 15 amino acids. Only the CDR3 part of the read is kept: 45 bases, read in frame from the first base. V is cut back by 7 bases and J by 3 bases, with 8 bases in the junction unmatched. Sequenced using an Illumina HiSeq 2500. Quantitative 5'-RACE with molecular barcodes was used to prepare TCR beta libraries. From the authors' description of their analysis: To identify disease-linked TCR variants, a new computational method was used, one built on a probabilistic model of VDJ rearrangement. TCRdb reprocessing: public reads trimmed at Q25 with fastp, clones called with MiXCR, in-frame beta chains kept. Identical CDR3 proteins give one entry, which carries the most common genes and DNA. The V and J calls shown here were made by TCRdb, not taken from the authors' results. A total of hundreds of thousands of distinct CDR3 sequences appear in this sample, less than 10% of them only once. Under 7.5% of the sample belongs to the ten largest clones.

The chain joins TRBV12-3 or TRBV12-4 to TRBJ2-2; TRBD2 lines up with 7 middle nucleotides. What was sequenced was blood, either unsorted or a sorted T cell fraction (not recorded which). This receptor was identified in a male donor with ankylosing spondylitis or in good health (not recorded which). The nucleotides are TGTGCCAGCACCGATACTAGCGAGGACACCGGGGAGCTGTTTTTT. This codes for CASTDTSEDTGELFF.